This T cell receptor beta chain was captured by sequencing in a study of T cells in tuberculosis. CDR1 and CDR2 from the germline V gene are SGHAT and FQNNGV. The V gene lost 4 bases and the J gene lost 1 base, with 13 bases spanning the gap. This CDR3 is 15 amino acids long. Clones were sequenced by immunoSEQ multiplex PCR, and TCRdb holds only the in-frame ones, with some missing. Of approximately 29,000 clones listed, 90% are singletons. Sequenced material: PBMCs. This TCR was sampled from a donor aged 5-35 years with latent tuberculosis or without tuberculosis infection. The genes are TRBV11-2 and TRBJ2-5, with a possible D match to TRBD1 (6 bases). CDR3 residues: CASSYSTGTQETQYF. The CDR3 DNA sequence: TGTGCCAGCAGCTATTCGACAGGCACCCAAGAGACCCAGTACTTC. The full variable domain, with the rest looked up from reference TRBV11-2 and TRBJ2-5, is EAGVAQSPRYKIIEKRQSVAFWCNPISGHATLYWYQQILGQGPKLLIQFQNNGVVDDSQLPKDRFSAERLKGVDSTLKIQPAKLEDSAVYLCASSYSTGTQETQYFGPGTRLLVL.